Listed below are T cell receptor beta chains from one sample, sequenced in a study of OX40 agonist ivuxolimab in advanced cancers. The table came from immunoSEQ multiplex PCR; TCRdb's copy has only in-frame clones and leaves some out. The sample consists of about 79,000 clones, around 90% of them appearing once. The specimen comprised CD4+ or CD8+ T cells sorted from blood, sampled in a trial of the OX40 agonist ivuxolimab. Receptor source: an adult with an advanced solid tumor such as melanoma, head and neck, liver or kidney cancer. The CDR3 runs from the conserved cysteine through the conserved F or W. The D gene is left open where the match is weak. Size is omitted from some rows. Given values are once, few, many or a class for expanded clones.

D gene: -; V gene: TRBV9; J gene: TRBJ2-7; clone size: -; CDR3 DNA: TGTGCCAGCAGCTCGGAGGGGGAACCCTCCTACGAGCAGTACTTC; CDR3 protein: CASSSEGEPSYEQYF
D gene: TRBD2; V gene: TRBV9; J gene: TRBJ2-1; clone size: -; CDR3 DNA: TGTGCCAGCAGCTTACGACTTGGCGGGAGTGTCCAGAGCTCCTACAATGAGCAGTTCTTC; CDR3 protein: CASSLRLGGSVQSSYNEQFF
D gene: -; V gene: TRBV11-3; J gene: TRBJ1-4; clone size: -; CDR3 DNA: TGTGCCAGCAGCTTAGGGGGGAGCGGTGAAAAACTGTTTTTT; CDR3 protein: CASSLGGSGEKLFF
D gene: TRBD1; V gene: TRBV4-1; J gene: TRBJ2-2; clone size: -; CDR3 DNA: TGCGCCAGCAGCCCAGCGACAGGGATTCAGTTTTTT; CDR3 protein: CASSPATGIQFF
D gene: -; V gene: TRBV11-2; J gene: TRBJ2-7; clone size: -; CDR3 DNA: TGTGCCAGCAGCGCGGCCGGCCTCCGCAGCTCCTACGAGCAGTACTTC; CDR3 protein: CASSAAGLRSSYEQYF
D gene: -; V gene: TRBV10-1; J gene: TRBJ2-2; clone size: -; CDR3 DNA: TGCGCCAGTCAGAGTACGGGCGGGGAGCTGTTTTTT; CDR3 protein: CASQSTGGELFF
D gene: TRBD1; V gene: TRBV7-9; J gene: TRBJ1-2; clone size: -; CDR3 DNA: TGTGCCAGCAGCCAGGGACAGTATGTTAACTATGGCTACACCTTC; CDR3 protein: CASSQGQYVNYGYTF
D gene: -; V gene: TRBV14; J gene: TRBJ2-5; clone size: medium-sized; CDR3 DNA: TGTGCCAGCAGCCAAGCTAGAGAGACCCAGTACTTC; CDR3 protein: CASSQARETQYF
D gene: -; V gene: TRBV5-1; J gene: TRBJ2-1; clone size: -; CDR3 DNA: TGCGCCAGCAGCCTTCCCCCCCGCCTAGACAATGAGCAGTTCTTC; CDR3 protein: CASSLPPRLDNEQFF
D gene: TRBD2; V gene: TRBV6-1; J gene: TRBJ2-3; clone size: -; CDR3 DNA: TGTGCCAGCAGCCAACTAGCGGGGAGCACAGATACGCAGTATTTT; CDR3 protein: CASSQLAGSTDTQYF
D gene: TRBD2; V gene: TRBV19; J gene: TRBJ2-6; clone size: once; CDR3 DNA: TGTGCCAGTAGCCTGGGACTAGCGGGTGCGTCTGGGGCCAACGTCCTGACTTTC; CDR3 protein: CASSLGLAGASGANVLTF
D gene: -; V gene: TRBV5-1; J gene: TRBJ2-7; clone size: -; CDR3 DNA: TGCGCCAGCAGCTACGAGCAGTACTTC; CDR3 protein: CASSYEQYF
D gene: TRBD1; V gene: TRBV19; J gene: TRBJ2-1; clone size: -; CDR3 DNA: TGTGCCAGTAGCTCCATTACGGGACAGGCTATTTCCTACAATGAGCAGTTCTTC; CDR3 protein: CASSSITGQAISYNEQFF
D gene: -; V gene: TRBV27; J gene: TRBJ1-1; clone size: -; CDR3 DNA: TGTGCCAGCAGTTGGGGGGGGAACACTGAAGCTTTCTTT; CDR3 protein: CASSWGGNTEAFF
D gene: TRBD2; V gene: TRBV30; J gene: TRBJ2-1; clone size: -; CDR3 DNA: TGTGCCTGGGCGGCGGGAGGGCCCTACAATGAGCAGTTCTTC; CDR3 protein: CAWAAGGPYNEQFF
D gene: -; V gene: TRBV25-1; J gene: TRBJ1-1; clone size: -; CDR3 DNA: TGTGCCAGCAGCTCGGGTCGCGGGAGCGCTTTCTTT; CDR3 protein: CASSSGRGSAFF
D gene: -; V gene: TRBV18; J gene: TRBJ2-3; clone size: -; CDR3 DNA: TGTGCCAGCTCACTCGGGGGCAGCACAGATACGCAGTATTTT; CDR3 protein: CASSLGGSTDTQYF
D gene: TRBD2; V gene: TRBV29-1; J gene: TRBJ2-6; clone size: -; CDR3 DNA: TGCAGCGTTGAGCAGCGGGAGGCTGGGGCCAACGTCCTGACTTTC; CDR3 protein: CSVEQREAGANVLTF
D gene: -; V gene: TRBV11-2; J gene: TRBJ2-5; clone size: -; CDR3 DNA: TGTGCCAGCAGCTTAGATCTAGTGGGCCCTCCGGAGACCCAGTACTTC; CDR3 protein: CASSLDLVGPPETQYF
D gene: -; V gene: TRBV4-1; J gene: TRBJ1-4; clone size: -; CDR3 DNA: TGCGCCAGCAGCCAAGCGAGGCCAGCAACTAATGAAAAACTGTTTTTT; CDR3 protein: CASSQARPATNEKLFF
D gene: -; V gene: TRBV18; J gene: TRBJ1-5; clone size: -; CDR3 DNA: TGTGCCAGCTCAGGGGGGGAACCCTATAGCAATCAGCCCCAGCATTTT; CDR3 protein: CASSGGEPYSNQPQHF
D gene: -; V gene: TRBV7-8; J gene: TRBJ2-7; clone size: -; CDR3 DNA: TGTGCCAGCAGCCCAGGACCGAGGACCTACGAGCAGTACTTC; CDR3 protein: CASSPGPRTYEQYF
D gene: TRBD1; V gene: TRBV11-3; J gene: TRBJ1-1; clone size: -; CDR3 DNA: TGTGCCAGCAGCTCAAGGACAGGGTTGAACACTGAAGCTTTCTTT; CDR3 protein: CASSSRTGLNTEAFF
D gene: TRBD2; V gene: TRBV28; J gene: TRBJ2-7; clone size: -; CDR3 DNA: TGTGCCAGCAGTTCCCCGGCGGGGGGGCGTAATTACGAGCAGTACTTC; CDR3 protein: CASSSPAGGRNYEQYF
D gene: -; V gene: TRBV6-6; J gene: TRBJ1-2; clone size: -; CDR3 DNA: TGTGCCAGCAGTTACGGAGACTATGGCTACACCTTC; CDR3 protein: CASSYGDYGYTF
D gene: -; V gene: TRBV16; J gene: TRBJ1-2; clone size: -; CDR3 DNA: TGTGCCAGCAGCCAATCAGGGTTTGGGTCTAACTATGGCTACACCTTC; CDR3 protein: CASSQSGFGSNYGYTF
D gene: -; V gene: TRBV10-3; J gene: TRBJ2-1; clone size: -; CDR3 DNA: TGTGCCATCAGTGACAGGGGAGGGGACAATGAGCAGTTCTTC; CDR3 protein: CAISDRGGDNEQFF
D gene: TRBD1; V gene: TRBV5-6; J gene: TRBJ2-3; clone size: -; CDR3 DNA: TGTGCCAGCAGCTTCGCTGACAGGGCAGATACGCAGTATTTT; CDR3 protein: CASSFADRADTQYF
D gene: TRBD2; V gene: TRBV27; J gene: TRBJ2-7; clone size: -; CDR3 DNA: TGTGCCACCCGAAGGGCTAGCGGGAGGGCCAGCGAGCAGTACTTC; CDR3 protein: CATRRASGRASEQYF
D gene: -; V gene: TRBV27; J gene: TRBJ2-7; clone size: -; CDR3 DNA: TGTGCCAGCTCTAACAGGGTTTCCTACGAGCAGTACTTC; CDR3 protein: CASSNRVSYEQYF
D gene: -; V gene: TRBV7-7; J gene: TRBJ2-1; clone size: -; CDR3 DNA: TGTGCTAGCAGCTTCTTGGCGGGCGGGGGCCAGGGAGAGGAGCAGTTCTTC; CDR3 protein: CASSFLAGGGQGEEQFF
D gene: -; V gene: TRBV2; J gene: TRBJ1-5; clone size: -; CDR3 DNA: TGTGCCAGCAGTCCGGACGCTAGCAATCAGCCCCAGCATTTT; CDR3 protein: CASSPDASNQPQHF
D gene: TRBD2; V gene: TRBV27; J gene: TRBJ2-3; clone size: -; CDR3 DNA: TGTGCCAGCAGCCAGACTAGCAGTAAGGCAGATACGCAGTATTTT; CDR3 protein: CASSQTSSKADTQYF
D gene: TRBD1; V gene: TRBV7-2; J gene: TRBJ1-1; clone size: -; CDR3 DNA: TGTGCCAGCAGCGATTCGGACAGGGAAACCTTGAACACTGAAGCTTTCTTT; CDR3 protein: CASSDSDRETLNTEAFF
D gene: TRBD1; V gene: TRBV2; J gene: TRBJ1-5; clone size: few; CDR3 DNA: TGTGCCAGCAGTGGACAGGGTGTGGGCAATCAGCCCCAGCATTTT; CDR3 protein: CASSGQGVGNQPQHF
D gene: -; V gene: TRBV4-1; J gene: TRBJ2-5; clone size: -; CDR3 DNA: TGCGCCAGCAGCCAAGATATGGCAGGAACACAAGAGACCCAGTACTTC; CDR3 protein: CASSQDMAGTQETQYF
D gene: TRBD1; V gene: TRBV7-9; J gene: TRBJ1-2; clone size: -; CDR3 DNA: TGTGCCAGCAGCTTACAGGGGGTGCACTATGGCTACACCTTC; CDR3 protein: CASSLQGVHYGYTF
D gene: -; V gene: TRBV29-1; J gene: TRBJ2-7; clone size: once; CDR3 DNA: TGCAGCGTTGAAGTTCCACTCTCCTACGAGCAGTACTTC; CDR3 protein: CSVEVPLSYEQYF
D gene: TRBD1; V gene: TRBV4-1; J gene: TRBJ1-1; clone size: -; CDR3 DNA: TGCGCCAGCAGCCAAGGTCCAGGGGGGGTTACTGAAGCTTTCTTT; CDR3 protein: CASSQGPGGVTEAFF
D gene: TRBD2; V gene: TRBV7-8; J gene: TRBJ2-2; clone size: -; CDR3 DNA: TGTGCCAGCAGCCTCTCACTAGCGTCAACCGGGGAGCTGTTTTTT; CDR3 protein: CASSLSLASTGELFF
D gene: TRBD2; V gene: TRBV9; J gene: TRBJ2-2; clone size: -; CDR3 DNA: TGTGCCAGCAGCCCCCATGCGGGAGACGGCGGGGAGCTGTTTTTT; CDR3 protein: CASSPHAGDGGELFF
D gene: -; V gene: TRBV4-1; J gene: TRBJ1-2; clone size: -; CDR3 DNA: TGCGCCAGCAGCCAAGGCCGGAGTGGGCCTTTTAGGGGCTACACCTTC; CDR3 protein: CASSQGRSGPFRGYTF
D gene: -; V gene: TRBV5-8; J gene: TRBJ1-4; clone size: once; CDR3 DNA: TGTGCCAGCAGCTTGACAGGGACTAATGAAAAACTGTTTTTT; CDR3 protein: CASSLTGTNEKLFF
D gene: -; V gene: TRBV18; J gene: TRBJ1-1; clone size: -; CDR3 DNA: TGTGCCAGCTCACCACCGAACGGACTCGAAGAAAAGAACACTGAAGCTTTCTTT; CDR3 protein: CASSPPNGLEEKNTEAFF
D gene: TRBD1; V gene: TRBV5-1; J gene: TRBJ2-2; clone size: once; CDR3 DNA: TGCGCCAGCAGCTCGACAGGGGCCGGGGAGCTGTTTTTT; CDR3 protein: CASSSTGAGELFF
D gene: -; V gene: TRBV19; J gene: TRBJ1-2; clone size: -; CDR3 DNA: TGTGCCAGTAGTACCCGACAGGAAGGCGGCGGCTACACCTTC; CDR3 protein: CASSTRQEGGGYTF
D gene: -; V gene: TRBV18; J gene: TRBJ1-5; clone size: -; CDR3 DNA: TGTGCCAGCTCGCTCGACGGGGAAGGCAATCAGCCCCAGCATTTT; CDR3 protein: CASSLDGEGNQPQHF
D gene: TRBD2; V gene: TRBV25-1; J gene: TRBJ2-1; clone size: -; CDR3 DNA: TGTGCCAGCAGGGATAGCGGGCCTAGCTCCTACAATGAGCAGTTCTTC; CDR3 protein: CASRDSGPSSYNEQFF
D gene: TRBD1; V gene: TRBV12-5; J gene: TRBJ1-5; clone size: -; CDR3 DNA: TGTGCTAGTGGCCCCGGGACAGGGAGACCGCATTTT; CDR3 protein: CASGPGTGRPHF
D gene: -; V gene: TRBV11-2; J gene: TRBJ1-2; clone size: -; CDR3 DNA: TGTGCCAGCAGCTCTATTAAGAGGGGGGGCTATGGCTACACCTTC; CDR3 protein: CASSSIKRGGYGYTF
D gene: -; V gene: TRBV5-4; J gene: TRBJ2-1; clone size: few; CDR3 DNA: TGTGCCAGCAGCTCCTACTCTAGCGATGAGCAGTTCTTC; CDR3 protein: CASSSYSSDEQFF
D gene: -; V gene: TRBV19; J gene: TRBJ2-7; clone size: -; CDR3 DNA: TGTGCCAGTAGTATCTCTATCGCCTACGAGCAGTACTTC; CDR3 protein: CASSISIAYEQYF
D gene: TRBD2; V gene: TRBV11-2; J gene: TRBJ2-7; clone size: -; CDR3 DNA: TGTGCCAGCAGCTTAGAGCTAACTAGCGGGGGTCTATACGAGCAGTACTTC; CDR3 protein: CASSLELTSGGLYEQYF
D gene: TRBD2; V gene: TRBV27; J gene: TRBJ2-2; clone size: -; CDR3 DNA: TGTGCCAGCAGTTTAAGGGACTACCCCACCGGGGAGCTGTTTTTT; CDR3 protein: CASSLRDYPTGELFF
D gene: -; V gene: TRBV6-6; J gene: TRBJ2-7; clone size: -; CDR3 DNA: TGTGCCAGCAGCCTCAGACGGGACTACGAGCAGTACTTC; CDR3 protein: CASSLRRDYEQYF
D gene: -; V gene: TRBV9; J gene: TRBJ2-7; clone size: -; CDR3 DNA: TGTGCCAGCAGCGTAGCTGGGCAGGGTTTGTACGAGCAGTACTTC; CDR3 protein: CASSVAGQGLYEQYF
D gene: -; V gene: TRBV5-4; J gene: TRBJ2-3; clone size: once; CDR3 DNA: TGTGCCAGCACCCCGGAAGTAGCGGCTAGCACAGATACGCAGTATTTT; CDR3 protein: CASTPEVAASTDTQYF
D gene: TRBD1; V gene: TRBV27; J gene: TRBJ1-5; clone size: -; CDR3 DNA: TGTGCCAGCAGTTTCCAAGGACAGGGCAATCAGCCCCAGCATTTT; CDR3 protein: CASSFQGQGNQPQHF
D gene: -; V gene: TRBV29-1; J gene: TRBJ1-2; clone size: -; CDR3 DNA: TGCAGCGTTCGTTGGAGGTCAGTTAGGGACTATGGCTACACCTTC; CDR3 protein: CSVRWRSVRDYGYTF
D gene: -; V gene: TRBV19; J gene: TRBJ2-4; clone size: -; CDR3 DNA: TGTGCCAGTACCGGGAGCCTTTACAACATTCAGTACTTC; CDR3 protein: CASTGSLYNIQYF